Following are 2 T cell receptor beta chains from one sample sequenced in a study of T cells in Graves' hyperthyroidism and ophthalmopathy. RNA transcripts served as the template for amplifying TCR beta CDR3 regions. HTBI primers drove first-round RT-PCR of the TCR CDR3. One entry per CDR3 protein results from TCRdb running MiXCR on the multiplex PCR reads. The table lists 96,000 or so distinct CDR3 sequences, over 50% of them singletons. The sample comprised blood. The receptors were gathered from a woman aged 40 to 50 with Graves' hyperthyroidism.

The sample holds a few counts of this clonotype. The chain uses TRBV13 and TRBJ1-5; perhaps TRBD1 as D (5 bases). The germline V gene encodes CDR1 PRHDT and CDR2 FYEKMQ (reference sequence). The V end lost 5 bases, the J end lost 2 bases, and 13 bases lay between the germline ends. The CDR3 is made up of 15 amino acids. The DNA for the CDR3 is TGTGCCAGCAGCCTGTCAGGGACGGGCAATCAGCCCCAGCATTTT. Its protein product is CASSLSGTGNQPQHF.

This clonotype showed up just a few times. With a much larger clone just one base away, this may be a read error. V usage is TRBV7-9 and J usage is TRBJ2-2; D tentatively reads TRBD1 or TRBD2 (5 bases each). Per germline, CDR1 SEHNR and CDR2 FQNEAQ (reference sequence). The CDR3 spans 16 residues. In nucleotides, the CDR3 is TGTGCCAGCAGCTATGTTGGGGACCTGAACACCGGGAAGCTGTTTTTT. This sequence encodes CASSYVGDLNTGKLFF.